The 24 T cell receptor beta chains presented below share a single source sample, sequenced in a study of T cell responses to AZD1222 COVID-19 vaccine. This table comes from immunoSEQ multiplex PCR, and its TCRdb copy is limited to in-frame clones, with some not included. This sample has some 81,000 clones, with approximately 85% found just once. The sample consisted of peripheral blood, taken 28 days after the second AZD1222 dose. Receptors were obtained from an adult who received the AZD1222 COVID-19 vaccine.

The chain links TRBV9 to TRBJ1-3; D is unresolved. Trimming stripped 4 bases from V and 4 bases from J, with 12 bases between. The germline V gene has CDR1 SGDLS and CDR2 YYNGEE. CDR3 length: 14 residues. Here the CDR3 reads CASSPRGDGNTIYF. The CDR3 region has the DNA TGTGCCAGCAGCCCCCGGGGAGACGGAAACACCATATATTTT.

The chain employs TRBV14 and TRBJ1-2; weak D call: TRBD1 (5 bases). Deletions cut 0 bases from V and 2 bases from J, with 7 bases between. CDR1 and CDR2 from the germline V gene are SGHDN and FVKESK. There are 14 residues in the CDR3. For the CDR3, the DNA is TGTGCCAGCAGCCAAGATAGACAGAACTATGGCTACACCTTC. Encoded protein: CASSQDRQNYGYTF.

The rearrangement links TRBV19 to TRBJ1-6; possible D gene TRBD1, 5 bases. Trimming removed 0 bases from V and 7 bases from J, with 10 bases in between. Germline V gives CDR1 LNHDA, CDR2 SQIVND (reference sequence). The CDR3 contains 15 residues. This CDR3 is CASSIERDRNSPLHF. For the CDR3, the DNA is TGTGCCAGTAGTATAGAGCGGGACCGCAATTCACCCCTCCACTTT.

V and J are TRBV30 and TRBJ1-5; maybe TRBD1 (5 bases). CDR1 and CDR2 from the germline V gene are GTSNPN and SVGIG (reference sequence). The CDR3 totals 14 residues. The V end lost 2 bases, the J end lost 1 base, and 9 bases lay between the germline ends. The CDR3 here is CAWSMGVSNQPQHF. The DNA of the CDR3 is TGTGCCTGGAGTATGGGGGTCAGCAATCAGCCCCAGCATTTT.

The V call is TRBV12-2, the J call TRBJ2-7; the D segment call TRBD1 is taken from the table without a DNA check. TRBV12-2 is labeled a pseudogene. This CDR3 spans 15 amino acids. This chain's CDR3 is CASRLVGAGLHEQYF. In DNA form, the CDR3 reads TGTGCAAGTCGCTTAGTTGGGGCCGGGCTACACGAGCAGTACTTC.

The gene calls are TRBV28 and TRBJ1-1; 9 positions match TRBD1. V lost 2 bases and J lost 6; bases outside the gene matches: 10. The germline V gene encodes CDR1 MDHEN and CDR2 SYDVKM. This CDR3 is 16 amino acids long. CDR3 sequence (DNA): TGTGCCAGCAGTTTAGGGCAGGGGACAGGGCGAGCTGAAGCTTTCTTT. Amino acid sequence: CASSLGQGTGRAEAFF.

The chain carries TRBV4-2 and TRBJ2-1; 7 nucleotides agree with TRBD2. Germline CDR1 is LGHNA and CDR2 is YNFKEQ. Unmatched junction bases numbered 3, after V lost 0 bases and J lost 4 bases. CDR3 length: 15 amino acids. CDR3 amino acids: CASSQDDSGYNEQFF. In DNA, the CDR3 is TGTGCCAGCAGCCAAGATGATAGCGGGTACAATGAGCAGTTCTTC.

J is TRBJ2-7 and V is TRBV7-9; D call uncertain. CDR3 length: 14 residues. Germline V gene sequence: CDR1 SEHNR, CDR2 FQNEAQ (reference sequence). V was cut by 5 bases and J by 4 bases, with 15 bases left in between. DNA of the CDR3: TGTGCCAGCAGCCGTCAGGAGTTCCCTTACGAGCAGTACTTC. It specifies CASSRQEFPYEQYF.

The chain uses TRBV5-4 and TRBJ2-3, with unresolved D. V dropped 1 base and J dropped 0 bases, with 9 bases sitting between them. The CDR3 runs 15 residues. Looked up from germline, CDR1 is SGHNT and CDR2 is YYREEE (reference sequence). The CDR3 sequence is CASSLRPTSTDTQYF. The CDR3 nucleotides are TGTGCCAGCAGCTTGAGACCCACTAGCACAGATACGCAGTATTTT.

The chain has TRBV4-3 and TRBJ2-7; 10 bases fit TRBD2. This CDR3 has 17 amino acids. Germline V lookup: CDR1 LGHNA, CDR2 YSLEER. The V segment lost 0 bases and the J segment 4 bases; nucleotides outside the gene matches: 9. CDR3 loop: CASSQDRSGRAGYEQYF. The CDR3 DNA reads as TGCGCCAGCAGCCAAGATCGGAGCGGGAGGGCCGGTTACGAGCAGTACTTC.

This chain uses TRBV27 with TRBJ1-5, with unresolved D. CDR1 and CDR2 (germline): MNHEY, SMNVEV (reference sequence). The CDR3 is made up of 16 amino acids. V lost 3 bases, J lost 2 bases, and 14 bases lay in between. CDR3 loop: CASSFPEDRGNQPQHF. CDR3 nucleotide sequence: TGTGCCAGCAGTTTTCCAGAAGATCGGGGCAATCAGCCCCAGCATTTT.

The chain recombines TRBV6-2 or TRBV6-3 with TRBJ2-7; 9 bases are shared with TRBD2. The J segment lost 2 bases and the V segment lost 2 bases, leaving 7 bases of the junction unmatched. Germline CDR1 and CDR2: MNHEY and SVGEGT. This CDR3 comprises 16 residues. DNA of the CDR3: TGTGCCAGCAGTTACGCGGCGGGGGGGACGACCTACGAGCAGTACTTC. This sequence encodes CASSYAAGGTTYEQYF.

This chain connects TRBV28 to TRBJ1-4; no clear D gene. Trimming pared 4 bases from V and 0 bases from J, leaving 12 bases between. CDR3 length equals 16 residues. Germline V gene sequence: CDR1 MDHEN, CDR2 SYDVKM. Here the CDR3 DNA reads TGTGCCAGCAGTTCACTGGGCGCTGCAACTAATGAAAAACTGTTTTTT. Translating it yields CASSSLGAATNEKLFF.

The chain has TRBV18 and TRBJ1-1; D is possibly TRBD1 (5 bases). Trimming pared 3 bases from V and 2 bases from J, leaving 22 bases between. Germline assignment: CDR1 KGHSH and CDR2 LQKENI. The CDR3 covers 18 residues. The CDR3 loop is CASSPLIRGATRNTEAFF. CDR3 coding DNA: TGTGCCAGCTCACCGTTAATCCGGGGCGCGACGCGAAACACTGAAGCTTTCTTT.

The chain has TRBV3-1 (or the pseudogene TRBV3-2) and TRBJ1-4; 7 bases line up with TRBD1. With V trimmed by 8 bases and J by 8 bases, 11 bases remained unmatched. The CDR3 loop spans 14 amino acids. Looked up from germline, CDR1 is LGHDT and CDR2 is YNNKEL (reference sequence). CDR3 loop: CASGDTGVGEKLFF. CDR3 DNA sequence: TGTGCCAGCGGTGATACAGGGGTGGGGGAAAAACTGTTTTTT.

A few counts support this clone. The rearrangement joins TRBV15 to TRBJ1-6; D gene unclear. The ends were cut back, 2 bases at V and 5 bases at J, with 13 bases in the middle. CDR1 and CDR2 (germline): LNHNV, YYDKDF (reference sequence). The CDR3 consists of 16 residues. The CDR3 DNA sequence: TGTGCCACCAGCAGAACACTAGTCCAGAATAATTCACCCCTCCACTTT. This encodes CATSRTLVQNNSPLHF.

The chain combines TRBV7-9 with TRBJ1-4, with a weak D call TRBD1 (5 bases). The CDR3 spans 14 residues. Germline CDR1 reads SEHNR; CDR2 reads FQNEAQ (reference sequence). Trimming cost V 5 bases and J 5 bases, with 12 bases left between them. The CDR3 sequence: CASSAQVQNEKLFF. DNA for the CDR3: TGTGCCAGCAGCGCACAGGTACAAAATGAAAAACTGTTTTTT.

This clone was observed a single time. The chain carries TRBV27 and TRBJ2-7, with a possible D match to TRBD2 (5 bases). The germline V and J ends were trimmed by 5 bases and 0 bases, with 14 bases remaining between them. This CDR3 spans 15 amino acids. Germline CDR1 reads MNHEY; CDR2 reads SMNVEV (reference sequence). The CDR3 protein is CASSPGLGSSYEQYF. Here the CDR3 DNA reads TGTGCCAGCAGTCCCGGCCTGGGGAGCTCCTACGAGCAGTACTTC.

This chain uses TRBV10-3 with TRBJ1-6; 8 nucleotides line up with TRBD1. The V and J ends lost 5 bases and 8 bases, in that order; junction bases with no gene match: 5. CDR1 is ENHRY and CDR2 is SYGVKD in the germline V gene. The CDR3 has 14 residues. CDR3 bases: TGTGCCATCAGTCCCGGACAGGGCGATTCACCCCTCCACTTT. Protein: CAISPGQGDSPLHF.

CDR3 loop: CASSSSGGVTDTQYF. The CDR3 coding sequence is TGCGCCAGCTCCTCGTCGGGGGGAGTCACAGATACGCAGTATTTT. The rearrangement uses TRBV5-1 and TRBJ2-3, with 7 bases matching TRBD2. The CDR3 contains 15 residues. Germline V gene lookup returns CDR1 SGHRS and CDR2 YFSETQ. With V trimmed by 7 bases and J by 2 bases, 10 bases remained unmatched.

V gene TRBV13 combines with J gene TRBJ1-1, with 7 bases lining up with TRBD1. The CDR3 sequence is 15 residues long. The germline V gene encodes CDR1 PRHDT and CDR2 FYEKMQ (reference sequence). V was pared by 1 base and J by 8 bases, with 10 bases of the junction left unmatched. The CDR3 DNA is TGTGCCAGCAGCTTAGACCGGACAGGAGGGGCGGAAGCTTTCTTT. Protein product: CASSLDRTGGAEAFF.

The chain has TRBV9 and TRBJ2-1, with TRBD1 identical over 7 bases. J gave up 4 bases and V 0 bases, and 4 bases lay outside the gene matches. Germline CDR1 SGDLS, CDR2 YYNGEE. The CDR3 contains 15 residues. This CDR3 is CASSVVGQAYNEQFF. The CDR3 DNA reads as TGTGCCAGCAGCGTAGTAGGACAGGCATACAATGAGCAGTTCTTC.

This clone was seen a single time. V usage is TRBV13 and J usage is TRBJ1-1; D is unresolved. Germline V gene lookup returns CDR1 PRHDT and CDR2 FYEKMQ (reference sequence). This CDR3 is built from 15 residues. Trimming removed 2 bases at V and 1 base at J, with 11 bases between. The CDR3 nucleotides read TGTGCCAGCAGCTTATCGGGGATCTGGAACACTGAAGCTTTCTTT. Translating gives CASSLSGIWNTEAFF.

This chain links TRBV16 with TRBJ1-1; no firm D call. V dropped 1 base and J dropped 2 bases, with 5 bases sitting between them. The germline gives CDR1 KGHSY, CDR2 FQNENV. This CDR3 has 13 residues. In DNA, the CDR3 is TGTGCCAGCAGCCAATTCAGTAACACTGAAGCTTTCTTT. Protein product: CASSQFSNTEAFF.